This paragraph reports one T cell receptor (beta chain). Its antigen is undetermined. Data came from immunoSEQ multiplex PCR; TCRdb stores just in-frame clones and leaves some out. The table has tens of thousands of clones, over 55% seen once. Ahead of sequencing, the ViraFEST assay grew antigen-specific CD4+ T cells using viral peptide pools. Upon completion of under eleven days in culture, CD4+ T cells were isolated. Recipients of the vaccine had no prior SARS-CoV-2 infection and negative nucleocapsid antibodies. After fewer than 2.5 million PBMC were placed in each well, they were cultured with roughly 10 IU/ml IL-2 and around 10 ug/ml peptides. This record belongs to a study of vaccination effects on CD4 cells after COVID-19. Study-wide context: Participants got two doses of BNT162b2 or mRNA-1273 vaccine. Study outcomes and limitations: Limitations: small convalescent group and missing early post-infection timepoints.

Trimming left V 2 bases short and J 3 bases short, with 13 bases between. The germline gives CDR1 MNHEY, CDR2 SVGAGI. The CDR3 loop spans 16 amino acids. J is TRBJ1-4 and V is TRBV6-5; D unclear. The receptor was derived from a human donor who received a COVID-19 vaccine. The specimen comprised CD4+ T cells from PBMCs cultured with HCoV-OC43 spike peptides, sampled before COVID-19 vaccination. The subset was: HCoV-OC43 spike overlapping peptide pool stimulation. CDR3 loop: CASSYRRRVANEKLFF. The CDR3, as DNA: TGTGCCAGCAGTTACAGGCGCCGGGTAGCTAATGAAAAACTGTTTTTT.